The 25 T cell receptor beta chains in this list originate from one sample, sequenced in a study of blood T cell repertoires in COVID-19. Assay used: immunoSEQ multiplex PCR; TCRdb lists only in-frame clones, some missing. Among roughly 140,000 clones listed, 81% were seen once. Sequencing was carried out using peripheral blood. These receptors were collected from a human donor in a cohort sampled during active COVID-19.

The chain carries TRBV14 and TRBJ1-4; 8 bases are shared with TRBD1. The CDR3 loop spans 15 amino acids. After removal of 1 base from V and 3 bases from J, the junction contained 1 base not matched to a gene. Per germline, CDR1 SGHDN and CDR2 FVKESK. The CDR3 coding sequence is TGTGCCAGCAGCCAAGGGGACAGGCCTAATGAAAAACTGTTTTTT. This translates into CASSQGDRPNEKLFF.

The CDR3 reads CASSLLGRSDEQFF. CDR3 coding DNA: TGTGCCAGCAGCTTATTGGGGAGGTCCGATGAGCAGTTCTTC. The chain links TRBV7-3 to TRBJ2-1, with D possibly TRBD2 on 6 matching bases. Per the germline V gene, CDR1 is SGHTA and CDR2 is FQGTGA. V was trimmed by 2 bases and J by 8 bases, leaving 13 bases between them. The CDR3 is 14 amino acids. The variable domain in full, completed from reference TRBV7-3 and TRBJ2-1, reads GAGVSQTPSNKVTEKGKYVELRCDPISGHTALYWYRQSLGQGPEFLIYFQGTGAADDSGLPNDRFFAVRPEGSVSTLKIQRTERGDSAVYLCASSLLGRSDEQFFGPGTRLTVL.

The chain recombines TRBV5-6 with TRBJ2-7; 10 bases fit TRBD2. The germline CDR1 and CDR2 sequences are SGHDT and YYEEEE. The CDR3 has 15 amino acids. Germline trimming cut 6 bases from V and 2 bases from J; bases unmatched to any gene: 8. The CDR3 sequence is CASTRLSGGPYEQYF. The CDR3 region has the DNA TGTGCCAGCACCCGTCTTAGCGGGGGGCCCTACGAGCAGTACTTC.

Concerning this clone: Additional DNA sequences in this sample encode the identical CDR3. The chain links TRBV5-1 to TRBJ1-2; D is ambiguous. Trimming removed 0 bases at V and 2 bases at J, with 8 bases between. The CDR3 extends over 14 amino acids. Germline CDR1 is SGHRS and CDR2 is YFSETQ. CDR3 region: CASSLESVNYGYTF. In DNA, the CDR3 is TGCGCCAGCAGCTTGGAGTCGGTAAACTATGGCTACACCTTC.

V gene TRBV9 combines with J gene TRBJ1-2, with D hard to call. CDR1 SGDLS and CDR2 YYNGEE come from the germline V gene. Trimming shortened V by 4 bases and J by 1 base, and 14 bases separated the two germline ends. The CDR3 extends over 15 amino acids. The DNA of the CDR3 is TGTGCCAGCAGCTCCCAGGCCTTGGGTAACTATGGCTACACCTTC. Its translation: CASSSQALGNYGYTF.

Here the CDR3 DNA reads TGCAGTGCTACTGAGCAGTACAATCAGCCCCAGCATTTT. Protein: CSATEQYNQPQHF. The chain carries TRBV20-1 and TRBJ1-5; D is undetermined. The length of the CDR3 is 13 residues. Looked up from germline, CDR1 is DFQATT and CDR2 is SNEGSKA (reference sequence). V was pared by 4 bases and J by 3 bases, with 10 bases between.

This chain links TRBV18 with TRBJ1-5, with a weak D call TRBD1 (5 bases). Germline lookup yields CDR1 KGHSH and CDR2 LQKENI. The CDR3 loop spans 13 amino acids. Trimming cost V 3 bases and J 5 bases, with 8 bases left between them. The CDR3 DNA reads TGTGCCAGCTCACCGACGACAGATCAGCCCCAGCATTTT. The encoded protein is CASSPTTDQPQHF.

This clone was counted a few times. V usage is TRBV27 and J usage is TRBJ1-6; 10 bases are shared with TRBD1. Germline V gene sequence: CDR1 MNHEY, CDR2 SMNVEV (reference sequence). V lost 6 bases and J lost 7; bases outside the gene matches: 6. This CDR3 is built from 15 residues. The chain's CDR3 is CASRQKGQGNSPLHF. CDR3 bases: TGTGCCAGCAGGCAAAAGGGACAGGGGAATTCACCCCTCCACTTT.

The V call is TRBV29-1, the J call TRBJ2-5, with D perhaps matching TRBD1 (5 bases). This CDR3 spans 13 amino acids. In germline, CDR1 is SQVTM, CDR2 ANQGSEA. V dropped 0 bases and J dropped 5 bases, with 10 bases sitting between them. CDR3 residues: CSVEEGRRETQYF. The CDR3 DNA is TGCAGCGTTGAAGAGGGGCGCCGGGAGACCCAGTACTTC.

This clone was recorded once. The chain links TRBV5-4 to TRBJ1-4, with D possibly TRBD1 on 6 matching bases. Trimming cost V 0 bases and J 7 bases, with 16 bases left between them. Per the germline V gene, CDR1 is SGHNT and CDR2 is YYREEE (reference sequence). CDR3 length: 16 residues. CDR3 amino acids: CASSLGAGVLGEKLFF. The CDR3, as DNA: TGTGCCAGCAGCTTGGGCGCAGGGGTATTAGGTGAAAAACTGTTTTTT.

This clone has more than one count but fewer than ten. The chain uses TRBV6-5 and TRBJ1-1; perhaps TRBD1 as D (5 bases). Germline lookup yields CDR1 MNHEY and CDR2 SVGAGI. CDR3 size: 15 residues. V was trimmed by 6 bases and J by 1 base, leaving 15 bases between them. CDR3 DNA sequence: TGTGCCAGCAGCCTACAGGATAGGGGGAACACTGAAGCTTTCTTT. Its translation is CASSLQDRGNTEAFF.

The chain is built from TRBV15 and TRBJ2-5, with D unclear. Germline V lookup: CDR1 LNHNV, CDR2 YYDKDF (reference sequence). V was cut by 3 bases and J by 1 base, with 12 bases left in between. The CDR3 is 15 amino acids. The CDR3 reads CATSRRRIPQETQYF. The CDR3 DNA follows: TGTGCCACCAGCAGGCGCCGAATTCCCCAAGAGACCCAGTACTTC. The whole variable domain, remainder taken from reference TRBV15 and TRBJ2-5, is DAMVIQNPRYQVTQFGKPVTLSCSQTLNHNVMYWYQQKSSQAPKLLFHYYDKDFNNEADTPDNFQSRRPNTSFCFLDIRSPGLGDTAMYLCATSRRRIPQETQYFGPGTRLLVL.

The chain combines TRBV6-1 with TRBJ2-1; TRBD2 aligns across 7 bases. Germline V gene data show CDR1 as MNHNS and CDR2 as SASEGT. This CDR3 comprises 17 residues. With V trimmed by 2 bases and J by 4 bases, 11 bases remained unmatched. CDR3 in DNA: TGTGCCAGCAGTGAAATCGGGGGACTAAGCCTATACAATGAGCAGTTCTTC. The encoded protein is CASSEIGGLSLYNEQFF.

The chain employs TRBV5-4 and TRBJ2-7; the D is unclear. This CDR3 has 13 residues. The germline V gene has CDR1 SGHNT and CDR2 YYREEE (reference sequence). V was shortened by 0 bases and J by 1 base, with 5 bases between the two germline ends. This chain's CDR3 is CASSLEISYEQYF. The CDR3 DNA reads as TGTGCCAGCAGCTTGGAAATATCCTACGAGCAGTACTTC.

The chain links TRBV13 to TRBJ2-1; TRBD2 agrees at 7 bases. Germline values: CDR1 PRHDT, CDR2 FYEKMQ (reference sequence). The CDR3 consists of 17 residues. V lost 3 bases and J lost 2; bases outside the gene matches: 10. CDR3 nucleotides: TGTGCCAGCAGCTTGGTCGGGTGGAGCGGGACCTACAATGAGCAGTTCTTC. Its protein product is CASSLVGWSGTYNEQFF.

This clone was seen just once. The chain carries TRBV20-1 and TRBJ1-2; 8 nucleotides align to TRBD1. V lost 3 bases to trimming and J lost 0 bases; unmatched junction nucleotides: 12. The germline V gene encodes CDR1 DFQATT and CDR2 SNEGSKA (reference sequence). The CDR3 spans 17 residues. The CDR3 protein is CSASSGTGSPSNYGYTF. The CDR3 DNA follows: TGCAGTGCTAGTTCCGGGACAGGCTCACCCTCTAACTATGGCTACACCTTC.

The V gene is TRBV28, the J gene TRBJ1-5; D gene uncertain. V was trimmed by 3 bases and J by 4 bases, leaving 4 bases between them. There are 12 residues in the CDR3. Per germline, CDR1 MDHEN and CDR2 SYDVKM. The CDR3 here is CASSFNNQPQHF. CDR3 DNA: TGTGCCAGCAGTTTCAATAATCAGCCCCAGCATTTT.

This clone was recorded once. The rearrangement uses TRBV7-2 and TRBJ2-5; 15 nucleotides match TRBD2. V shed 5 bases, J shed 5 bases, and the junction held 6 bases outside the gene matches. This CDR3 is 16 amino acids long. CDR1 is SGHTA and CDR2 is FQGNSA in the germline V gene. CDR3 loop: CASSQRGLAGGETQYF. CDR3 coding DNA: TGTGCCAGCAGCCAAAGGGGACTAGCGGGAGGTGAGACCCAGTACTTC.

This chain uses TRBV7-6 with TRBJ2-5; 10 bases align to TRBD2. The length of the CDR3 is 17 residues. The V and J ends lost 5 bases and 4 bases, in that order; junction bases with no gene match: 13. Germline assignment: CDR1 SGHVS and CDR2 FNYEAQ. The CDR3 protein is CASSPRLLAGVAETQYF. The CDR3 DNA follows: TGTGCCAGCAGCCCCCGACTTCTAGCGGGAGTGGCAGAGACCCAGTACTTC. Supplemented by reference TRBV7-6 and TRBJ2-5, the full variable domain reads GAGVSQSPRYKVTKRGQDVALRCDPISGHVSLYWYRQALGQGPEFLTYFNYEAQQDKSGLPNDRFSAERPEGSISTLTIQRTEQRDSAMYRCASSPRLLAGVAETQYFGPGTRLLVL.

The V gene is TRBV6-6, the J gene TRBJ1-3; 7 nucleotides agree with TRBD1. The CDR3 is 15 amino acids. Germline V lookup: CDR1 MNHNY, CDR2 SVGAGI (reference sequence). The V and J ends lost 6 bases and 2 bases, in that order; junction bases with no gene match: 7. The CDR3 DNA is TGTGCCAGCAGAAACCCAGGGGGAACTGGAAACACCATATATTTT. Protein sequence: CASRNPGGTGNTIYF.

This chain links TRBV7-9 with TRBJ1-2; TRBD1 aligns across 8 bases. The J segment lost 0 bases and the V segment lost 6 bases, leaving 9 bases of the junction unmatched. Germline V gives CDR1 SEHNR, CDR2 FQNEAQ (reference sequence). CDR3 length: 16 amino acids. CDR3 protein: CASRGGQDQANYGYTF. As DNA, the CDR3 is TGTGCCAGCAGGGGGGGACAGGACCAAGCTAACTATGGCTACACCTTC.

The rearrangement links TRBV19 to TRBJ2-7, with 11 bases aligning to TRBD1. CDR3 length equals 15 residues. CDR1 and CDR2 from the germline V gene are LNHDA and SQIVND (reference sequence). The ends lost 2 bases at V and 3 bases at J; junction bases unmatched: 3. In DNA, the CDR3 is TGTGCCAGTAGTATAACCGGGACAGGGGGCTACGAGCAGTACTTC. It translates to CASSITGTGGYEQYF.

The CDR3 loop reads CARPEGLLAGEPYEQYF. CDR3 coding DNA: TGTGCCAGGCCCGAAGGGCTTCTAGCGGGAGAACCCTACGAGCAGTACTTC. The rearrangement links TRBV2 to TRBJ2-7, with 10 bases identical to TRBD2. The CDR3 has 17 amino acids. V shed 9 bases, J shed 2 bases, and the junction held 16 bases outside the gene matches. Germline CDR1 is SNHLY and CDR2 is FYNNEI.

The chain is built from TRBV21-1 and TRBJ1-2. TRBV21-1 is a listed pseudogene. This CDR3 comprises 14 residues. The CDR3 DNA follows: TGTGCCAGCAGCAAAGCGCACGGGGAGGGTGGCTACACCTTC. Encoded protein: CASSKAHGEGGYTF.

This chain connects TRBV28 to TRBJ1-6, with 7 bases that match TRBD1. The trim removed 6 bases at V and 8 bases at J, leaving 4 bases unmatched. The germline V gene encodes CDR1 MDHEN and CDR2 SYDVKM. The CDR3 covers 13 residues. CDR3 protein: CASRHRGYSPLHF. CDR3 nucleotide sequence: TGTGCCAGCAGGCACAGGGGTTATTCACCCCTCCACTTT.